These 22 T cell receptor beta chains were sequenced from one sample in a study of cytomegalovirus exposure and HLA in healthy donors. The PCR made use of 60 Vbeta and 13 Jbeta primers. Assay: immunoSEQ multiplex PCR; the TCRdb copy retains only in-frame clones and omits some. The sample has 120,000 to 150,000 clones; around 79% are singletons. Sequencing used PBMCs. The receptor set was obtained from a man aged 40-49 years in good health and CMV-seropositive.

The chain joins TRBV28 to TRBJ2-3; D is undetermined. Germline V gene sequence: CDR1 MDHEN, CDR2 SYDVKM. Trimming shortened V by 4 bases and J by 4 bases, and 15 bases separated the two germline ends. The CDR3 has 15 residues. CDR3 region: CASSSPAGSADTQYF. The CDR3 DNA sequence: TGTGCCAGCAGTTCCCCCGCAGGATCCGCAGATACGCAGTATTTT.

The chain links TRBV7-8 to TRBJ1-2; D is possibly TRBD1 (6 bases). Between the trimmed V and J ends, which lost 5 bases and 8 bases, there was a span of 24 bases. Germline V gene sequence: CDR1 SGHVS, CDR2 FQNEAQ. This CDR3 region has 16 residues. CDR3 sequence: CASSPGGRGLPRGYTF. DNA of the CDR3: TGTGCCAGCAGCCCGGGGGGCAGGGGCTTACCGAGAGGCTACACCTTC.

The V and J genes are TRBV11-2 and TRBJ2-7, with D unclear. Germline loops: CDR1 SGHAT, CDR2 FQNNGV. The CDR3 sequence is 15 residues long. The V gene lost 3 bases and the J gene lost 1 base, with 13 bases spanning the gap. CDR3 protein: CASSLSTRSSYEQYF. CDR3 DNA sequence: TGTGCCAGCAGCTTGTCGACACGCTCATCCTACGAGCAGTACTTC.

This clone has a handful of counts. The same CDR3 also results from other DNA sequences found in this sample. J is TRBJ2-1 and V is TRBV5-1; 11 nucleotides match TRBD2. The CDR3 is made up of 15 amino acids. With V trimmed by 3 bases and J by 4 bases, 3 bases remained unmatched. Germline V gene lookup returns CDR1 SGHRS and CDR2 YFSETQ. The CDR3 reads CASSSGTSGYNEQFF. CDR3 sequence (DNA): TGCGCCAGCAGCTCTGGGACTAGCGGTTACAATGAGCAGTTCTTC.

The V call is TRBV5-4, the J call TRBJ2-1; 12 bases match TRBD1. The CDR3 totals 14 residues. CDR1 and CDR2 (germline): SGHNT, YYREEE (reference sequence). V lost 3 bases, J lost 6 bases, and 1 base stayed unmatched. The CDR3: CASSSGQGANEQFF. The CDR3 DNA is TGTGCCAGCAGCTCGGGACAGGGGGCCAATGAGCAGTTCTTC.

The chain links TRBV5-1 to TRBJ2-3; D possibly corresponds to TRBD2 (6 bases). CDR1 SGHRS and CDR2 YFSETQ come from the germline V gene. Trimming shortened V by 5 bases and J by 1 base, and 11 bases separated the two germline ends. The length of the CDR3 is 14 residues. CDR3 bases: TGCGCCAGCAGTGCGGGGCGCGGCACAGATACGCAGTATTTT. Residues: CASSAGRGTDTQYF.

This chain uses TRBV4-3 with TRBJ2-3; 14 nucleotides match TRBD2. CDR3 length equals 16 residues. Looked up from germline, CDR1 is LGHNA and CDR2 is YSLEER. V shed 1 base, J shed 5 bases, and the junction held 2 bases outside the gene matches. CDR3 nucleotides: TGCGCCAGCAGCCAAGGACTAGCGGGAGGGGGAGATACGCAGTATTTT. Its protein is CASSQGLAGGGDTQYF.

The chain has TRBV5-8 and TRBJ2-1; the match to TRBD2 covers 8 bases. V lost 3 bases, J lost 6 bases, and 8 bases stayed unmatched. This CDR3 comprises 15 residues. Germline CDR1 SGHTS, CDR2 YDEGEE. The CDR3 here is CASSSLGLAPNEQFF. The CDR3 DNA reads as TGTGCCAGCAGCTCGCTAGGACTAGCTCCCAATGAGCAGTTCTTC.

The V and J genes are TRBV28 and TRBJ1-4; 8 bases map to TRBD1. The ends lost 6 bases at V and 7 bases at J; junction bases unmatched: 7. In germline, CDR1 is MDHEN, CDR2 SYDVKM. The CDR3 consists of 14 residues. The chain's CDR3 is CASSPQGASEKLFF. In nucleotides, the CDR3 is TGTGCCAGCAGCCCCCAGGGGGCGAGTGAAAAACTGTTTTTT.

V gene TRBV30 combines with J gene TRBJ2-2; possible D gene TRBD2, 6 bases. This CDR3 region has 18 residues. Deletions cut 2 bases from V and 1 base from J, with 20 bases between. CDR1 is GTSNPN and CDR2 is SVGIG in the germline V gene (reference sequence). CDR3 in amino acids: CAWSYTILASENTGELFF. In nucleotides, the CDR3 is TGTGCCTGGAGTTACACTATTCTGGCTAGCGAGAACACCGGGGAGCTGTTTTTT.

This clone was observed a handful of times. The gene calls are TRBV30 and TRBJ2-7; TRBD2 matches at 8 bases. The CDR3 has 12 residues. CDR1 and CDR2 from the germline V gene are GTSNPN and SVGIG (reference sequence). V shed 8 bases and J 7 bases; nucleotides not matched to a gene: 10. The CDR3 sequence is CAGSGTTVEQYF. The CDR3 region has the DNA TGTGCCGGTAGCGGGACCACGGTGGAGCAGTACTTC.

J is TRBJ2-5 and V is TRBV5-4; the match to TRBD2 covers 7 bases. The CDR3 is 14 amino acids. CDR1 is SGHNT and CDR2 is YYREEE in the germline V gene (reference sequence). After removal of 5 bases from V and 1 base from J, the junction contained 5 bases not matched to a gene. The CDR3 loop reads CASSKASGQETQYF. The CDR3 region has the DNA TGTGCCAGCAGTAAGGCTAGCGGCCAAGAGACCCAGTACTTC.

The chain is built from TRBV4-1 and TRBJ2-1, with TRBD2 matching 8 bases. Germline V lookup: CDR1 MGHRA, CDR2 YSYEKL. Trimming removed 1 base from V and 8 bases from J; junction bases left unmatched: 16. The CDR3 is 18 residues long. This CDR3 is CASSQGLLAGTVTYEQFF. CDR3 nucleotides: TGCGCCAGCAGCCAAGGTCTTCTAGCGGGTACCGTGACCTATGAGCAGTTCTTC.

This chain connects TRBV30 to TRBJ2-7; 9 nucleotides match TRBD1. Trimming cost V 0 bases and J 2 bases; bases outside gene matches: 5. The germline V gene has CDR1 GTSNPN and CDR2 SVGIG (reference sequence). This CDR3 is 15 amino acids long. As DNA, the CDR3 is TGTGCCTGGAGTGTTAGAGGGACAGGGACCTACGAGCAGTACTTC. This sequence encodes CAWSVRGTGTYEQYF.

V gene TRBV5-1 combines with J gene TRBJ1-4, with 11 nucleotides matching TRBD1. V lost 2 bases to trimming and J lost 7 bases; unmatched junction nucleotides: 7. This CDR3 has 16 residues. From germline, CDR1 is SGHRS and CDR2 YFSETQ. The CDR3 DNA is TGCGCCAGCAGCTTCGTACCCGGGACAGGGGGTGAAAAACTGTTTTTT. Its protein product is CASSFVPGTGGEKLFF.

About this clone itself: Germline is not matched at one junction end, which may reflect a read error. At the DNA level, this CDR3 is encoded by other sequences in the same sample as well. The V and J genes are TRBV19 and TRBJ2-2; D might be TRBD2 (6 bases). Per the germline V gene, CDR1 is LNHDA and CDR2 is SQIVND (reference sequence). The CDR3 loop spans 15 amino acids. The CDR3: CASSMGGDYTGELFF. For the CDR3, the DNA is TGTGCCAGTAGTATGGGAGGAGATTACACCGGGGAACTGTTTTTT.

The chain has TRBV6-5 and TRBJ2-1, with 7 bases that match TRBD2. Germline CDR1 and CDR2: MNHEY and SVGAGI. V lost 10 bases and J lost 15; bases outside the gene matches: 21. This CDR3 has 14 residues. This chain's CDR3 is CATQRASGAMSLFF. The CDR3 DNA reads TGTGCCACGCAGCGAGCTAGCGGAGCTATGAGCCTGTTCTTC.

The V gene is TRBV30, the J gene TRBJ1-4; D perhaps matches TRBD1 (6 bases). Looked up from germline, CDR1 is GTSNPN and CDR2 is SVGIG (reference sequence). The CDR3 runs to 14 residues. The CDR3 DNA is TGTGCTTGTAGGGGGTCTGCAACTAATGAAAAACTGTTTTTT. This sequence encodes CACRGSATNEKLFF.

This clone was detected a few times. The CDR3 here is CASSEGPNTEAFF. Here the CDR3 DNA reads TGTGCCAGCAGTGAGGGGCCGAACACTGAAGCTTTCTTT. The chain carries TRBV6-4 and TRBJ1-1; weak D call: TRBD1 (5 bases). Germline V gene lookup returns CDR1 MRHNA and CDR2 SNTAGT. Trimming took off 3 bases at V and 1 base at J, with 6 bases between the two ends. CDR3 length: 13 amino acids.

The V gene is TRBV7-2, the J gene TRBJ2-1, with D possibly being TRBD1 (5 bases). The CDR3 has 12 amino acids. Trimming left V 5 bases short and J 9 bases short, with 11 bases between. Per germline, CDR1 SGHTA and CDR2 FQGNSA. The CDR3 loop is CASSPQVGEQFF. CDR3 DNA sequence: TGTGCCAGCAGCCCACAGGTCGGTGAGCAGTTCTTC.

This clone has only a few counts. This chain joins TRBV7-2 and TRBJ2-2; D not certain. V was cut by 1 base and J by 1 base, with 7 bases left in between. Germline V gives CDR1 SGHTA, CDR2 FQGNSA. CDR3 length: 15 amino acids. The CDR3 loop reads CASSLVLKNTGELFF. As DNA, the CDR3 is TGTGCCAGCAGCTTAGTACTAAAGAACACCGGGGAGCTGTTTTTT.

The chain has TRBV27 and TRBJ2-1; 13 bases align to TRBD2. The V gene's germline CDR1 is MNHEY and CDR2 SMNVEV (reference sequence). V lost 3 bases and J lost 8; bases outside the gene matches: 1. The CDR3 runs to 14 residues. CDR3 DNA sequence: TGTGCCAGCAGTTTCGGACTAGCGGGAGATGAGCAGTTCTTC. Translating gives CASSFGLAGDEQFF.